A single sample gave rise to the 6 T cell receptor beta chains below, sequenced in a study of T cell repertoires in cytomegalovirus infection. TCRdb recomputed calls from the reads with MiXCR, one row per CDR3 protein. Among some 400,000 distinct CDR3 sequences listed, roughly 20% were seen once. Specimen: PBMCs. Source of these receptors: a human donor in good health (CMV status not recorded). Some clones in this sample may be carry-over from other donors' samples.

The chain combines TRBV9 with TRBJ2-7; 8 positions agree with TRBD2. From germline, CDR1 is SGDLS and CDR2 YYNGEE. The trim removed 0 bases at V and 2 bases at J, leaving 4 bases unmatched. This CDR3 spans 15 amino acids. The CDR3 protein is CASSVGLAGTYEQYF. The CDR3, as DNA: TGTGCCAGCAGCGTAGGTTTAGCGGGGACCTACGAGCAGTACTTC.

In this sample, this clonotype turned up many times. The chain joins TRBV7-2 to TRBJ2-3; 7 positions match TRBD1. This CDR3 has 12 amino acids. Unmatched junction bases numbered 2, after V lost 6 bases and J lost 5 bases. Germline V gene data show CDR1 as SGHTA and CDR2 as FQGNSA. CDR3 loop: CASRQGLDTQYF. The CDR3 coding sequence is TGTGCCAGCAGACAGGGGTTAGATACGCAGTATTTT.

Regarding this clonotype: A much larger clone differs by one base, so this may be a read error. The chain is built from TRBV12-3 or TRBV12-4 and TRBJ2-5, with D perhaps assigned TRBD1 or TRBD2 (7 bases each). This CDR3 spans 15 amino acids. The CDR3 sequence: CASSLGTPGGETRYF. As DNA, the CDR3 is TGTGCCAGCAGTTTAGGGACCCCAGGGGGGGAGACCCGGTACTTC.

V and J are TRBV4-2 and TRBJ1-3; no firm D call. CDR1 LGHNA and CDR2 YNFKEQ come from the germline V gene. This CDR3 comprises 14 residues. Trimming pared 1 base from V and 7 bases from J, leaving 11 bases between. CDR3 nucleotides: TGTGCCAGCAGCCAAGTATCGATCGGGAACACCATATATTTT. It specifies CASSQVSIGNTIYF.

J is TRBJ1-1 and V is TRBV19, with 7 nucleotides matching TRBD1. Germline lookup yields CDR1 LNHDA and CDR2 SQIVND (reference sequence). CDR3 length: 15 amino acids. V lost 4 bases and J lost 4; bases outside the gene matches: 9. The CDR3 region has the DNA TGTGCCAGTAGTACCCCCCCCACAGGGGCCACTGAAGCTTTCTTT. This translates into CASSTPPTGATEAFF.

This clonotype was recorded at least ten times. This rearrangement joins TRBV7-2 to TRBJ1-3, with 8 bases identical to TRBD1. V shed 4 bases and J 0 bases; nucleotides not matched to a gene: 8. Germline V CDR1 and CDR2: SGHTA, FQGNSA. The CDR3 contains 17 residues. The chain's CDR3 is CASSWGATGGSGNTIYF. The CDR3 coding sequence is TGTGCCAGCAGCTGGGGGGCCACAGGGGGCTCTGGAAACACCATATATTTT.